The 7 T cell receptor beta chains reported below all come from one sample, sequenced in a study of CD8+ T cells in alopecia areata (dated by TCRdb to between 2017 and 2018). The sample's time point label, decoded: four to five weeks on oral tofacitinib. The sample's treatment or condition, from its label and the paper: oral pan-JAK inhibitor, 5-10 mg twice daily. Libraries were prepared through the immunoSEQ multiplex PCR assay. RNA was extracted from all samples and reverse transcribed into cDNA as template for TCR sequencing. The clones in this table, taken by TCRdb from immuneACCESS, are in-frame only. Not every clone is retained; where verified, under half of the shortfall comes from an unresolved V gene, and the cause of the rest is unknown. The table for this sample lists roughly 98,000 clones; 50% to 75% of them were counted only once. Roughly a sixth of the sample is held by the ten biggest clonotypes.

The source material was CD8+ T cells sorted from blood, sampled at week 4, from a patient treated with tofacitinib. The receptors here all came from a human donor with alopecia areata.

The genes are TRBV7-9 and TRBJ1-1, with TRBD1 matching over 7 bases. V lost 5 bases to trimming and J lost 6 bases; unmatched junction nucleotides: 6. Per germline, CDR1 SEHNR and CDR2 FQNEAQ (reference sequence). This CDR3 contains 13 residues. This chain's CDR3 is CASSDRAGAEAFF. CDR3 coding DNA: TGTGCCAGCAGCGACAGGGCTGGAGCTGAAGCTTTCTTT.

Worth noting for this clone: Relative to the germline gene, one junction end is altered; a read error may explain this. DNA of the CDR3: TGCGCCAGCAGCCCCTCGGCTGCTAGCGGGAAAGAGACCCAGTACTTC. Amino acids: CASSPSAASGKETQYF. The gene calls are TRBV7-9 and TRBJ2-5; TRBD2 matches at 9 bases. Germline loops: CDR1 SEHNR, CDR2 FQNEAQ (reference sequence). This CDR3 is 16 amino acids long.

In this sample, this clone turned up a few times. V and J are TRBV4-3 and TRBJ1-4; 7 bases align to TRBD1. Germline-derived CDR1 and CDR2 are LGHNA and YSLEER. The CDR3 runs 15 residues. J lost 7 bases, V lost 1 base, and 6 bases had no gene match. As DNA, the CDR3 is TGCGCCAGCAGCCAAGGGACAGGAGATACTGAAAAACTGTTTTTT. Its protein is CASSQGTGDTEKLFF.

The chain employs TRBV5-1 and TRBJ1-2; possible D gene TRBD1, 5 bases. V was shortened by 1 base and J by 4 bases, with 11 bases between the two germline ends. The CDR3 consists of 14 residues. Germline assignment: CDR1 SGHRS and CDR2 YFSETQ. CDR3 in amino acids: CASSLSTASYGYTF. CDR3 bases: TGCGCCAGCAGCTTGTCGACAGCCAGCTATGGCTACACCTTC.

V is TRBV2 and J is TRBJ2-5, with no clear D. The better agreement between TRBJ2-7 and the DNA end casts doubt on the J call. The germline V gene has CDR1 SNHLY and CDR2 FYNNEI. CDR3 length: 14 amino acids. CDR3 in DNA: TGTGCCAGCAGTTTATCGGGCAGACCCTACGAGCAGTACTTC. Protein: CASSLSGRPYEQYF.

CDR3 protein: CASSQVPQGDIQYF. CDR3 sequence (DNA): TGCGCCAGCAGCCAAGTTCCTCAGGGAGACATTCAGTACTTC. The genes are TRBV4-1 and TRBJ2-4; perhaps D is TRBD1 or TRBD2 (5 bases each). The CDR3 consists of 14 residues. Germline loops: CDR1 MGHRA, CDR2 YSYEKL. Trimming removed 1 base at V and 8 bases at J, with 12 bases between.

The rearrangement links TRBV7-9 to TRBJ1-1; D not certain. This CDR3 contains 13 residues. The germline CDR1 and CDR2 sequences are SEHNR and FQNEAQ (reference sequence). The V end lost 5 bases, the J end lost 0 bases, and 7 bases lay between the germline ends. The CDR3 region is CASSDGMNTEAFF. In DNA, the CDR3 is TGTGCCAGCAGCGACGGCATGAACACTGAAGCTTTCTTT.